These T cell receptor beta chains were read from a single sample in a study of cytomegalovirus exposure and HLA in healthy donors. Sequencing used immunoSEQ multiplex PCR; TCRdb keeps in-frame clones, though not all of them. There are approximately 150,000 clones in the sample; 80% occur only once, and approximately 6.7% lies in the top ten. Sequences were obtained from PBMCs. Receptor source: a man aged 25-45 years in good health and CMV-seropositive. The CDR3 runs from the conserved cysteine through the conserved F or W. A D gene is named only where the DNA matches it firmly. Not all rows give a size; the values are once, few, many and, for expanded clones, a class.

J | size | D | V | length | CDR3 | DNA
TRBJ1-6 | once | TRBD1 | TRBV5-5 | 13 | CASSFRQGSPLHF | TGTGCCAGCAGCTTTCGACAGGGATCACCCCTCCACTTT
TRBJ1-2 | . | TRBD1 | TRBV13 | 15 | CASSLIRDRVYRYTF | TGTGCCAGCAGCCTTATTCGGGACAGGGTTTATCGCTACACCTTC
TRBJ2-7 | . | . | TRBV27 | 11 | CASRSTQEQYF | TGTGCCAGCAGGAGCACTCAAGAGCAGTACTTC
TRBJ1-1 | . | TRBD1 | TRBV5-1 | 16 | CASSLAGQTMNTEAFF | TGCGCCAGCAGCTTGGCGGGACAGACCATGAACACTGAAGCTTTCTTT
TRBJ1-3 | . | TRBD1 | TRBV6-5 | 14 | CASRRTGGGNTIYF | TGTGCCAGCAGACGGACAGGGGGTGGAAACACCATATATTTT
TRBJ1-1 | . | TRBD1 | TRBV29-1 | 11 | CHRGQDTEAFF | TGCCACAGGGGACAAGATACTGAAGCTTTCTTT
TRBJ2-1 | . | . | TRBV7-2 | 14 | CASKRSVAYNEQFF | TGTGCCAGCAAACGGTCCGTGGCCTACAATGAGCAGTTCTTC
TRBJ2-3 | . | . | TRBV10-1 | 14 | CASSVRSSTDTQYF | TGCGCCAGCAGTGTTCGGAGTAGCACAGATACGCAGTATTTT
TRBJ2-1 | few | TRBD2 | TRBV5-4 | 16 | CASSSLAGGHYNEQFF | TGTGCCAGCAGCTCTTTAGCGGGGGGGCACTACAATGAGCAGTTCTTC
TRBJ2-2 | . | . | TRBV28 | 13 | CASNPTNTGELFF | TGTGCCAGCAACCCTACGAACACCGGGGAGCTGTTTTTT
TRBJ2-1 | once | . | TRBV9 | 16 | CASSVASKSLRNEQFF | TGTGCCAGCAGCGTAGCCTCCAAAAGCCTGAGGAATGAGCAGTTCTTC
TRBJ1-5 | . | . | TRBV2 | 14 | CASSERTVNQPQHF | TGTGCCAGCAGTGAAAGGACAGTCAATCAGCCCCAGCATTTT
TRBJ1-2 | . | . | TRBV6-5 | 11 | CASSSGVGYTF | TGTGCCAGCAGTTCGGGGGTAGGCTACACCTTC
TRBJ1-1 | . | . | TRBV18 | 14 | CASSPGGRDTEAFF | TGTGCCAGCTCACCAGGAGGGAGAGACACTGAAGCTTTCTTT
TRBJ2-7 | . | . | TRBV10-3 | 11 | CAISESGVQYF | TGTGCCATCAGTGAGTCAGGGGTGCAGTACTTC
TRBJ2-7 | . | TRBD2 | TRBV5-6 | 15 | CASSPGGGAPYEQYF | TGTGCCAGCAGCCCTGGCGGGGGGGCCCCCTACGAGCAGTACTTC
TRBJ1-4 | . | . | TRBV19 | 16 | CASSATRLRANEKLFF | TGTGCCAGTAGTGCCACCCGATTACGGGCTAATGAAAAACTGTTTTTT
TRBJ2-7 | . | . | TRBV10-1 | 14 | CASSEGGLGGEQYF | TGCGCCAGCAGCGAGGGGGGTCTCGGGGGCGAGCAGTACTTC
TRBJ2-7 | . | TRBD1 | TRBV13 | 15 | CASSFGQGLIYEQYF | TGTGCCAGCAGCTTCGGACAGGGTCTAATCTACGAGCAGTACTTC
TRBJ1-3 | few | . | TRBV7-6 | 14 | CASSRPGQKNTIYF | TGTGCCAGCAGCCGCCCCGGACAGAAAAACACCATATATTTT
TRBJ1-1 | . | TRBD1 | TRBV5-1 | 14 | CASKTPGGHTEAFF | TGCGCCAGCAAAACCCCAGGGGGCCACACTGAAGCTTTCTTT
TRBJ2-5 | . | TRBD1 | TRBV2 | 16 | CASSGGDRGTQETQYF | TGTGCCAGCAGTGGCGGGGACAGGGGAACTCAAGAGACCCAGTACTTC
TRBJ2-7 | . | TRBD2 | TRBV11-2 | 15 | CASSLGLAGSYEQYF | TGTGCCAGCAGCCTGGGACTAGCGGGCTCCTACGAGCAGTACTTC
TRBJ2-1 | . | . | TRBV7-2 | 15 | CASSFFRRSRNEQFF | TGTGCCAGCAGCTTTTTTCGCCGGTCTCGGAATGAGCAGTTCTTC
TRBJ2-7 | . | TRBD2 | TRBV4-3 | 15 | CASSQGLAGTYEQYF | TGCGCCAGCAGCCAAGGACTAGCGGGGACTTACGAGCAGTACTTC
TRBJ1-1 | . | TRBD1 | TRBV4-1 | 15 | CASSRTRTGDTEAFF | TGCGCCAGCAGCCGTACAAGGACAGGGGACACTGAAGCTTTCTTT
TRBJ1-5 | . | TRBD1 | TRBV7-2 | 15 | CASSLTGTGGLPQHF | TGTGCCAGCAGTTTAACCGGGACAGGGGGCTTGCCCCAGCATTTT
TRBJ1-3 | . | . | TRBV18 | 16 | CASSPQGRGSGNTIYF | TGTGCCAGCTCACCTCAGGGCAGGGGCTCTGGAAACACCATATATTTT
TRBJ2-3 | . | TRBD2 | TRBV7-3 | 14 | CASSFSAGADTQYF | TGTGCCAGCAGCTTCTCTGCGGGAGCAGATACGCAGTATTTT
TRBJ1-2 | . | TRBD1 | TRBV5-6 | 15 | CASSSIPGQGLGYTF | TGTGCCAGCAGCTCAATACCCGGACAGGGACTTGGCTACACCTTC
TRBJ1-1 | . | TRBD1 | TRBV7-9 | 17 | CASSLGSGGAKRTEAFF | TGTGCCAGCAGCTTAGGGTCAGGGGGCGCGAAAAGAACTGAAGCTTTCTTT
TRBJ2-5 | . | TRBD2 | TRBV5-1 | 15 | CASSCWGGYQETQYF | TGCGCCAGCAGCTGCTGGGGGGGGTACCAAGAGACCCAGTACTTC
TRBJ2-1 | once | . | TRBV7-7 | 14 | CASSLAGGHNEQFF | TGTGCCAGCAGCTTAGCGGGGGGGCACAATGAGCAGTTCTTC
TRBJ2-3 | . | . | TRBV10-1 | 16 | CASSESVGFYTDTQYF | TGCGCCAGCAGTGAGTCGGTCGGGTTTTACACAGATACGCAGTATTTT
TRBJ2-5 | . | TRBD2 | TRBV7-2 | 17 | CASSSKPGLADQETQYF | TGTGCCAGCAGCTCCAAACCGGGACTAGCGGACCAAGAGACCCAGTACTTC
TRBJ2-7 | . | . | TRBV27 | 13 | CASSLRGGGEQYF | TGTGCCAGCAGTCTACGAGGGGGGGGCGAGCAGTACTTC
TRBJ1-2 | . | TRBD1 | TRBV18 | 19 | CASSPSYGAGGGLNYGYTF | TGTGCCAGCTCACCATCTTACGGCGCCGGAGGGGGCCTTAACTATGGCTACACCTTC
TRBJ2-3 | . | TRBD2 | TRBV5-1 | 16 | CASSLELAREHGKQYF | TGCGCCAGCAGTCTCGAACTAGCGCGGGAACATGGGAAGCAGTATTTT
TRBJ2-7 | . | TRBD1 | TRBV6-7 | 16 | CASGVFRDRVPYEQYF | TGTGCCAGCGGGGTATTTCGGGACAGGGTCCCCTACGAGCAGTACTTC
TRBJ2-1 | . | . | TRBV5-1 | 15 | CASSLIGFENNEQFF | TGCGCCAGCAGTTTGATTGGCTTCGAAAACAATGAGCAGTTCTTC
TRBJ1-4 | . | TRBD1 | TRBV25-1 | 15 | CASSDPQGFTEKLFF | TGTGCCAGCAGTGACCCACAGGGGTTTACGGAAAAACTGTTTTTT
TRBJ2-1 | . | TRBD2 | TRBV30 | 16 | CAWSGLTSGSLNEQFF | TGTGCCTGGAGTGGGTTGACTAGCGGGAGCCTCAATGAGCAGTTCTTC
TRBJ2-3 | few | . | TRBV1 | 20 | CTSSGSSGRVWGTSTDTQYF | TGCACCAGCAGCGGGAGCAGCGGGCGGGTGTGGGGCACTAGCACAGATACGCAGTATTTT
TRBJ2-3 | few | . | TRBV19 | 16 | CASSDPTGGRADTQYF | TGTGCCAGTAGTGACCCTACCGGAGGTAGGGCAGATACGCAGTATTTT
TRBJ2-7 | once | . | TRBV5-1 | 13 | CASSVNRDSEQYF | TGCGCCAGCAGCGTGAACAGGGATTCCGAGCAGTACTTC